One sample yielded the 27 T cell receptor beta chains listed below, sequenced in a study of CD8 T cells in ankylosing spondylitis. TCRdb reanalysed the 5' RACE reads using MiXCR and keeps one entry per CDR3 protein. The table has some 200,000 distinct CDR3 sequences, about 13% seen once. The source material was blood, either unsorted or a sorted T cell fraction (not recorded which). Receptor source: a male donor with ankylosing spondylitis or in good health (not recorded which).

This clonotype was counted ten times or more. The chain couples TRBV11-2 to TRBJ2-1; possible D gene TRBD2, 6 bases. Germline V gene lookup returns CDR1 SGHAT and CDR2 FQNNGV. This CDR3 is 13 amino acids long. Trimming stripped 1 base from V and 15 bases from J, with 16 bases between. CDR3 sequence reads: CASSLVMAGSSFF. Written as DNA, the CDR3 is TGTGCCAGCAGCTTAGTAATGGCGGGGAGCTCGTTCTTC.

This clonotype was counted a few times. V gene TRBV6-1 combines with J gene TRBJ1-5; D is unclear. Deletions cut 5 bases from V and 10 bases from J, with 21 bases between. In germline, CDR1 is MNHNS, CDR2 SASEGT. This CDR3 region has 15 residues. The CDR3 loop reads CASSLVDGGSGPQHF. CDR3 coding DNA: TGTGCCAGCAGTCTCGTTGACGGAGGATCTGGACCCCAGCATTTT.

The chain links TRBV6-1 to TRBJ2-1; D gene uncertain. Germline CDR1 MNHNS, CDR2 SASEGT. V shed 8 bases and J shed 3 bases, with 17 bases lying between them. The CDR3 spans 15 residues. DNA for the CDR3: TGTGCCAGCGGGGTCCTCCGTAGTGGCTACAATGAGCAGTTCTTC. Its translation: CASGVLRSGYNEQFF.

In DNA, the CDR3 is TGTGCCAGCAGTTTACAGGCAGCGGTCCCGAACAATGAGCAGTTCTTC. It encodes CASSLQAAVPNNEQFF. The genes are TRBV12-3 or TRBV12-4 and TRBJ2-1; TRBD2 might be the D (5 bases). Trimming pared 2 bases from V and 5 bases from J, leaving 16 bases between. The CDR3 runs 16 residues.

This clonotype has more than one count but fewer than ten. This sequence joins TRBV5-1 and TRBJ2-7; D is perhaps TRBD2 (7 bases). Between the trimmed V and J ends, which lost 0 bases and 5 bases, there was a span of 24 bases. The germline CDR1 and CDR2 sequences are SGHRS and YFSETQ. The CDR3 has 18 residues. CDR3 DNA: TGCGCCAGCAGCTTGGAGATGGCGGGGGCCACCCCCATCAACGAGCAGTACTTC. Translation: CASSLEMAGATPINEQYF.

The V and J genes are TRBV6-1 and TRBJ2-3; D unresolved. Germline V lookup: CDR1 MNHNS, CDR2 SASEGT. The CDR3 has 14 amino acids. V lost 8 bases and J lost 1, with 13 bases in between. CDR3 sequence (DNA): TGTGCCAGCTGGAGTGAACCTCGCACAGATACGCAGTATTTT. Residues: CASWSEPRTDTQYF.

This clonotype showed up just a few times. V gene TRBV12-3 or TRBV12-4 combines with J gene TRBJ2-1, with D maybe TRBD2 (5 bases). The CDR3 has 14 amino acids. The germline V and J ends were trimmed by 4 bases and 6 bases, with 13 bases remaining between them. The DNA of the CDR3 is TGTGCCAGCAGTTGGATGGGGAGCTCCAATGAGCAGTTCTTC. It codes for CASSWMGSSNEQFF.

This clonotype was seen many times. The chain combines TRBV25-1 with TRBJ2-7, with 9 bases aligning to TRBD1. The germline V gene has CDR1 MGHDK and CDR2 SYGVNS. V dropped 8 bases and J dropped 5; count of bases not matched to a gene: 7. The CDR3 is 13 amino acids. CDR3 sequence: CASLGQGSHEQYF. The DNA of the CDR3 is TGTGCCAGCCTGGGACAGGGATCACACGAGCAGTACTTC.

This clonotype was counted only a few times. The gene calls are TRBV3-1 and TRBJ1-4; maybe TRBD1 (5 bases). V shed 0 bases and J shed 7 bases, with 12 bases lying between them. The CDR3 is 15 residues long. Per the germline V gene, CDR1 is LGHDT and CDR2 is YNNKEL (reference sequence). CDR3 region: CASSQEFAGFEKLFF. In DNA form, the CDR3 reads TGTGCCAGCAGCCAAGAATTCGCAGGGTTTGAAAAACTGTTTTTT.

The J gene is TRBJ1-1, the V gene TRBV2, with D possibly matching TRBD1 (5 bases). CDR1 and CDR2 from the germline V gene are SNHLY and FYNNEI. This CDR3 contains 15 residues. Deletions cut 1 base from V and 3 bases from J, with 12 bases between. The CDR3 region is CASSEGVLGDTEAFF. The CDR3 DNA is TGTGCCAGCAGTGAAGGCGTCCTAGGGGACACTGAAGCTTTCTTT.

This clonotype was found a few times. V gene TRBV4-1 combines with J gene TRBJ2-3; D unclear. Looked up from germline, CDR1 is MGHRA and CDR2 is YSYEKL. This CDR3 region has 15 residues. Trimming cost V 1 base and J 4 bases, with 12 bases left between them. CDR3 region: CASSQGPAPADTQYF. The CDR3, as DNA: TGCGCCAGCAGCCAAGGACCCGCCCCCGCAGATACGCAGTATTTT.

This clonotype was found a few times. The genes are TRBV4-1 and TRBJ2-3; 11 positions agree with TRBD2. V was pared by 4 bases and J by 7 bases, with 16 bases of the junction left unmatched. This CDR3 spans 18 amino acids. Germline assignment: CDR1 MGHRA and CDR2 YSYEKL. The CDR3 region has the DNA TGCGCCAGCAGCCGGTTCCCGGGGACTAGCGGTGCTCCGAATACGCAGTATTTT. This sequence encodes CASSRFPGTSGAPNTQYF.

This clonotype was observed a few times. This chain links TRBV12-3 or TRBV12-4 with TRBJ1-2, with 10 bases fitting TRBD1. The CDR3 is made up of 15 amino acids. Trimming cost V 6 bases and J 1 base; bases outside gene matches: 5. The DNA for the CDR3 is TGTGCCAGCAGCCTTGACAGGGGGCTTAACTATGGCTACACCTTC. It encodes CASSLDRGLNYGYTF.

The V call is TRBV21-1, the J call TRBJ2-1; TRBD1, as called in the table, went unchecked against the DNA. TRBV21-1 is deemed a pseudogene. The CDR3 spans 15 residues. The CDR3 loop is CASSKQRGQNAEQFF. As DNA, the CDR3 is TGTGCCAGCAGCAAACAACGGGGGCAAAACGCTGAGCAGTTCTTC.

J is TRBJ1-5 and V is TRBV2, with D unclear. CDR1 is SNHLY and CDR2 is FYNNEI in the germline V gene. The CDR3 length is 13 residues. Trimming took off 2 bases at V and 9 bases at J, with 11 bases between the two ends. CDR3 sequence reads: CASSELGVPPQHF. The DNA of the CDR3 is TGTGCCAGCAGTGAACTCGGCGTTCCGCCCCAGCATTTT. Combining the CDR3 with reference TRBV2 and TRBJ1-5 gives the whole variable domain EPEVTQTPSHQVTQMGQEVILRCVPISNHLYFYWYRQILGQKVEFLVSFYNNEISEKSEIFDDQFSVERPDGSNFTLKIRSTKLEDSAMYFCASSELGVPPQHFGDGTRLSIL.

A few counts support this clonotype. This sequence joins TRBV7-8 and TRBJ2-5; 7 nucleotides match TRBD1. The CDR3 has 19 amino acids. V was clipped by 6 bases and J by 2 bases; unmatched bases: 21. Germline CDR1 and CDR2: SGHVS and FQNEAQ. The CDR3 nucleotides read TGTGCCAGCAGTCCTACAGGGGCAGACAAAGGAAGGGAACAAGAGACCCAGTACTTC. It yields the protein CASSPTGADKGREQETQYF. Looking up the rest from reference TRBV7-8 and TRBJ2-5 gives the full variable domain: GAGVSQSPRYKVAKRGQDVALRCDPISGHVSLFWYQQALGQGPEFLTYFQNEAQLDKSGLPSDRFFAERPEGSVSTLKIQRTQQEDSAVYLCASSPTGADKGREQETQYFGPGTRLLVL.

The V gene is TRBV6-1, the J gene TRBJ2-7; a possible D gene is TRBD1 (5 bases). Trimming shortened V by 6 bases and J by 0 bases, and 15 bases separated the two germline ends. Germline V gene sequence: CDR1 MNHNS, CDR2 SASEGT. CDR3 length: 15 amino acids. The CDR3 reads CASRSATAFSYEQYF. The DNA for the CDR3 is TGTGCCAGCAGGTCCGCGACAGCTTTCTCCTACGAGCAGTACTTC.

The chain uses TRBV15 and TRBJ2-2, with 8 bases aligning to TRBD2. The V gene end was trimmed by 1 base and the J gene end by 3 bases; junction bases not matched to a gene: 4. Germline V gene lookup returns CDR1 LNHNV and CDR2 YYDKDF (reference sequence). The CDR3 is made up of 16 amino acids. The CDR3 spells CATSRGSGSDTGELFF. CDR3 in DNA: TGTGCCACCAGCAGAGGGAGCGGGAGCGACACCGGGGAGCTGTTTTTT.

This clonotype was recorded a few times. The chain couples TRBV5-5 to TRBJ2-3; TRBD1 matches 11 bases. Germline V gene sequence: CDR1 SGHKS, CDR2 YYEKEE (reference sequence). The CDR3 loop spans 18 amino acids. J gave up 6 bases and V 4 bases, and 16 bases lay outside the gene matches. In DNA form, the CDR3 reads TGTGCCAGCAGCGCCGGGACAGGGGGGATCAAACCCTATGATACGCAGTATTTT. Translation gives CASSAGTGGIKPYDTQYF.

CDR3 loop: CSAPGTVGPYEQYF. Here the CDR3 DNA reads TGCAGTGCTCCGGGGACAGTCGGACCCTACGAGCAGTACTTC. The rearrangement joins TRBV20-1 to TRBJ2-7, with TRBD1 matching 7 bases. The CDR3 is 14 amino acids. The V segment lost 5 bases and the J segment 2 bases; nucleotides outside the gene matches: 9. Germline CDR1 reads DFQATT; CDR2 reads SNEGSKA (reference sequence).

The chain is built from TRBV30 and TRBJ2-1; 13 bases agree with TRBD2. CDR3 size: 15 residues. V gave up 2 bases and J gave up 8 bases; unmatched junction bases: 6. Germline CDR1 and CDR2: GTSNPN and SVGIG (reference sequence). CDR3 loop: CAWSLGTSGTDEQFF. The CDR3 DNA follows: TGTGCCTGGAGTCTCGGGACTAGCGGGACAGATGAGCAGTTCTTC. Full variable domain (rest looked up from reference TRBV30 and TRBJ2-1): SQTIHQWPATLVQPVGSPLSLECTVEGTSNPNLYWYRQAAGRGLQLLFYSVGIGQISSEVPQNLSASRPQDRQFILSSKKLLLSDSGFYLCAWSLGTSGTDEQFFGPGTRLTVL.

The sample holds a few counts of this clonotype. This chain uses TRBV2 with TRBJ2-5; 12 positions match TRBD2. This CDR3 has 15 amino acids. With 3 bases clipped from V and 4 bases from J, the junction kept 3 bases outside the gene matches. Germline V gives CDR1 SNHLY, CDR2 FYNNEI. As DNA, the CDR3 is TGTGCCAGCAGTGAGCCGGGACTAGCGGGAGAGACCCAGTACTTC. Amino acids: CASSEPGLAGETQYF.

This sequence joins TRBV20-1 and TRBJ2-7, with D perhaps matching TRBD1 (6 bases). V was trimmed by 1 base and J by 5 bases, leaving 15 bases between them. Germline CDR1 is DFQATT and CDR2 is SNEGSKA (reference sequence). The CDR3 is made up of 14 amino acids. Here the CDR3 DNA reads TGCAGTGCTAGAGGATCAGGGGCTATCAACGAGCAGTACTTC. It translates to CSARGSGAINEQYF.

In its sample, this clonotype was seen a few times. V is TRBV6-5 and J is TRBJ1-2; D is ambiguous. CDR1 MNHEY and CDR2 SVGAGI come from the germline V gene. V gave up 2 bases and J gave up 1 base, with 8 bases separating them. This CDR3 is built from 14 residues. The chain's CDR3 is CASSYGRSNYGYTF. CDR3 DNA: TGTGCCAGCAGTTACGGACGGAGTAACTATGGCTACACCTTC.

This clonotype was detected only a few times. The V and J genes are TRBV7-9 and TRBJ2-2, with TRBD2 as a possible D gene (7 bases). CDR1 is SEHNR, CDR2 FQNEAQ, per germline (reference sequence). The CDR3 is 16 residues long. Trimming removed 4 bases from V and 3 bases from J, with 15 bases in between. The CDR3 nucleotides are TGTGCCAGCAGCTCAAGCCGGGGGGCCGACACCGGGGAGCTGTTTTTT. Translated, it gives CASSSSRGADTGELFF. The complete variable domain, with remaining parts taken from reference TRBV7-9 and TRBJ2-2, reads DTGVSQNPRHKITKRGQNVTFRCDPISEHNRLYWYRQTLGQGPEFLTYFQNEAQLEKSRLLSDRFSAERPKGSFSTLEIQRTEQGDSAMYLCASSSSRGADTGELFFGEGSRLTVL.

This clonotype has a handful of counts. V usage is TRBV20-1 and J usage is TRBJ2-3, with 9 nucleotides matching TRBD2. Per the germline V gene, CDR1 is DFQATT and CDR2 is SNEGSKA (reference sequence). The CDR3 loop spans 14 amino acids. With 6 bases clipped from V and 9 bases from J, the junction kept 13 bases outside the gene matches. The DNA of the CDR3 is TGCAGTGCCCCGGGGCCAGCGGGAGGCCCCACGCAGTATTTT. Protein product: CSAPGPAGGPTQYF.

This clonotype has a handful of counts. The CDR3 spells CASSPGLLVGEQYF. CDR3 in DNA: TGTGCCAGCAGCCCTGGACTATTAGTGGGGGAGCAGTACTTC. This sequence joins TRBV5-5 and TRBJ2-7; perhaps TRBD2 as D (6 bases). With 4 bases removed from V and 7 bases from J, the gap between germline ends came to 18 bases. This CDR3 spans 14 amino acids. Germline CDR1 SGHKS, CDR2 YYEKEE (reference sequence).